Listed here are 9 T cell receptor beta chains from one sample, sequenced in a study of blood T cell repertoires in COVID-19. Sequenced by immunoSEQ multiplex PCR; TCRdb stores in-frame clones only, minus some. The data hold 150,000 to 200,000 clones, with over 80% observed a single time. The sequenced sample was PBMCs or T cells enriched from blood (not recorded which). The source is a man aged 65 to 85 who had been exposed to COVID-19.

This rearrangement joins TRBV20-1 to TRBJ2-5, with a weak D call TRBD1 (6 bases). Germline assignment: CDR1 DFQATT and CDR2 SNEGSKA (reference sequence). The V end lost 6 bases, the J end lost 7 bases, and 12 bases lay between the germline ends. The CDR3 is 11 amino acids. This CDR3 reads CSAVQGGTQYF. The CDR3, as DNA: TGCAGTGCCGTTCAAGGGGGGACCCAGTACTTC.

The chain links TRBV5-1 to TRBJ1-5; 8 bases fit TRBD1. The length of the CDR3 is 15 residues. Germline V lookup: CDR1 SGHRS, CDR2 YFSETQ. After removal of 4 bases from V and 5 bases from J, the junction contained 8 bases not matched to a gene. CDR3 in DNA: TGCGCCAGCAGCCGGGACAGGATGGAAGATCAGCCCCAGCATTTT. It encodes CASSRDRMEDQPQHF.

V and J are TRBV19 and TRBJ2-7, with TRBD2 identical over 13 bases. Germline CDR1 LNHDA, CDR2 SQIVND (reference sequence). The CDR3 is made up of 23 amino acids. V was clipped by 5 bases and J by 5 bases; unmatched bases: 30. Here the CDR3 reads CASSEGLRPGLAGRFLIRNEQYF. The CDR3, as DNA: TGTGCCAGTAGTGAGGGGCTGAGACCGGGACTAGCGGGGAGGTTCTTGATTAGGAACGAGCAGTACTTC.

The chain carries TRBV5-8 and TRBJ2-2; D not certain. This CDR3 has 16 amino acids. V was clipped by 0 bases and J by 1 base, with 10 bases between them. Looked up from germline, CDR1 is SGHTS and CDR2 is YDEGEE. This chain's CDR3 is CASSLAGARNTGELFF. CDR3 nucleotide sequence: TGTGCCAGCAGCTTGGCTGGAGCCAGGAACACCGGGGAGCTGTTTTTT.

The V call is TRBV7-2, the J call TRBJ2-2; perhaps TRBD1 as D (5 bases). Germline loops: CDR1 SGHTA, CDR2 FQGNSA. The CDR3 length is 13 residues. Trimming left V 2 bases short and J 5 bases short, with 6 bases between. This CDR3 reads CASSLQGTGELFF. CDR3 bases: TGTGCCAGCAGCTTACAGGGAACCGGGGAGCTGTTTTTT.

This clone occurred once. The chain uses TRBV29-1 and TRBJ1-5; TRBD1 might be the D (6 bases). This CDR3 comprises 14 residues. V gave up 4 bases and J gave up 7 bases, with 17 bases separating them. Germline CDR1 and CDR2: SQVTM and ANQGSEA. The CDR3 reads CSVAEGGQGQPQHF. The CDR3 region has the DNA TGCAGCGTTGCCGAGGGGGGGCAGGGGCAGCCCCAGCATTTT.

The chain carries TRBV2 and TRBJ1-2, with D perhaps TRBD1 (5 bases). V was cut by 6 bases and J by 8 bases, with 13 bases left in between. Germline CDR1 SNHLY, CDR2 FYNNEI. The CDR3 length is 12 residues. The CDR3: CASRRGADGYTF. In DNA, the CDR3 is TGTGCCAGCAGGCGCGGGGCGGACGGCTACACCTTC. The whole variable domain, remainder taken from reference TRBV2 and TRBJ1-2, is EPEVTQTPSHQVTQMGQEVILRCVPISNHLYFYWYRQILGQKVEFLVSFYNNEISEKSEIFDDQFSVERPDGSNFTLKIRSTKLEDSAMYFCASRRGADGYTFGSGTRLTVV.

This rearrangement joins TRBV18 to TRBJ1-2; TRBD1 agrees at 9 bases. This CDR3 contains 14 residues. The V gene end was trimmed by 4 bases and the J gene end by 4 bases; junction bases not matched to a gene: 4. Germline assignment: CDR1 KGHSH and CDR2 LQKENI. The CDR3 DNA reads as TGTGCCAGCTCACAGGGACAGGGAGGCTATGGCTACACCTTC. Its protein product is CASSQGQGGYGYTF.

The CDR3 loop reads CASSLDSPYGYTF. CDR3 nucleotides: TGTGCCAGCAGCTTGGACAGCCCCTATGGCTACACCTTC. The gene calls are TRBV5-5 and TRBJ1-2; no clear D gene. There are 13 residues in the CDR3. The germline gives CDR1 SGHKS, CDR2 YYEKEE (reference sequence). Trimming pared 0 bases from V and 4 bases from J, leaving 7 bases between.